This entry lists 10 T cell receptor beta chains sequenced from one sample in a study of beta chain features in type 1 diabetes. Expressed TCRB transcripts were sequenced because the isolated RNA had all been reverse transcribed beforehand. The assay was immunoSEQ multiplex PCR, and TCRdb's table has in-frame clones only and misses some. The sample includes 150,000 or so clones, 9.2% of them seen just once. The sequencing input was central memory CD4+ T cells from blood. These receptors originate from a man between 18 and 35 years old in good health.

This clone occurred a few times. V usage is TRBV30 and J usage is TRBJ1-1, with 7 bases identical to TRBD1. CDR3 length equals 14 residues. The ends lost 5 bases at V and 3 bases at J; junction bases unmatched: 9. Germline CDR1 reads GTSNPN; CDR2 reads SVGIG (reference sequence). The CDR3 loop reads CAWSRQGLDTEAFF. The CDR3 region has the DNA TGTGCCTGGTCTAGACAGGGCCTGGACACTGAAGCTTTCTTT.

The V gene is TRBV14, the J gene TRBJ2-2; D is uncertain. Trimming cost V 1 base and J 6 bases, with 6 bases left between them. The CDR3 runs 13 residues. In germline, CDR1 is SGHDN, CDR2 FVKESK. This chain's CDR3 is CASSQVVAGELFF. CDR3 DNA sequence: TGTGCCAGCAGCCAAGTAGTCGCCGGGGAGCTGTTTTTT.

The rearrangement links TRBV7-2 to TRBJ2-5; maybe TRBD1 (6 bases). Trimming stripped 8 bases from V and 7 bases from J, with 14 bases between. The CDR3 is made up of 12 amino acids. Germline values: CDR1 SGHTA, CDR2 FQGNSA. The chain's CDR3 is CASHSGAGTQYF. CDR3 coding DNA: TGTGCCAGCCACTCAGGGGCCGGGACCCAGTACTTC.

This clone was observed a handful of times. The chain joins TRBV4-1 to TRBJ1-1, with TRBD1 matching 7 bases. The CDR3 sequence is 13 residues long. Germline CDR1 and CDR2: MGHRA and YSYEKL. The junction had 7 bases not matched to a gene; V was cut back by 6 bases and J by 6 bases. CDR3 bases: TGCGCCAGCAGTCTACAGGGGAGGTCTGAAGCTTTCTTT. The encoded protein is CASSLQGRSEAFF.

This clone was observed a few times. The chain employs TRBV5-5 and TRBJ2-1; tentatively, D is TRBD2 (7 bases). With 4 bases removed from V and 4 bases from J, the gap between germline ends came to 15 bases. Germline CDR1 SGHKS, CDR2 YYEKEE (reference sequence). CDR3 length: 15 amino acids. The CDR3 nucleotides are TGTGCCAGCAGCCGGGGGGCTTATTTATACAATGAGCAGTTCTTC. It specifies CASSRGAYLYNEQFF.

The chain joins TRBV25-1 to TRBJ1-3, with 7 bases fitting TRBD1. Looked up from germline, CDR1 is MGHDK and CDR2 is SYGVNS. The CDR3 has 14 amino acids. With 7 bases clipped from V and 2 bases from J, the junction kept 5 bases outside the gene matches. The CDR3 bases are TGTGCCAGCACCCCGGGGACAGCTGGAAACACCATATATTTT. Its protein is CASTPGTAGNTIYF.

This clone was picked up a small number of times. The chain combines TRBV9 with TRBJ1-5; D gene uncertain. Per germline, CDR1 SGDLS and CDR2 YYNGEE. The CDR3 is made up of 13 amino acids. The V and J ends lost 4 bases and 1 base respectively, with 6 bases between them. The CDR3 nucleotides are TGTGCCAGCAGCTCCCTGAGCAATCAGCCCCAGCATTTT. As protein: CASSSLSNQPQHF.

V usage is TRBV4-3 and J usage is TRBJ2-7, with TRBD2 matching over 7 bases. The CDR3 is made up of 16 amino acids. Losses at the gene ends were 1 base for V and 2 bases for J; bases not matched to a gene: 8. Germline V gene sequence: CDR1 LGHNA, CDR2 YSLEER. CDR3 sequence: CASSQVRGLPAYEQYF. The CDR3 DNA sequence: TGCGCCAGCAGCCAAGTGCGGGGGTTACCCGCCTACGAGCAGTACTTC.

In its sample, this clone was seen a few times. The V gene is TRBV27, the J gene TRBJ1-2; no clear D gene. There are 15 residues in the CDR3. V was cut by 10 bases and J by 3 bases, with 21 bases left in between. Germline CDR1 is MNHEY and CDR2 is SMNVEV (reference sequence). CDR3 region: CATAPRSRTDYGYTF. For the CDR3, the DNA is TGTGCCACCGCGCCTCGGTCCCGTACGGACTATGGCTACACCTTC.

As regards this clone: The junction differs from germline at one of its ends, possibly a read error. The chain links TRBV6-1 to TRBJ2-1, with TRBD2 identical over 9 bases. The CDR3 is made up of 13 amino acids. Germline loops: CDR1 MNHNS, CDR2 SASEGT. The DNA for the CDR3 is TGTGCAAGCAGGGGGACTAGCCTCAATGAGCAGTTCTTC. The encoded protein is CASRGTSLNEQFF.